The entry that follows covers one T cell receptor (beta chain) sequence. Its matching antigen is unknown. This record belongs to a study of cytomegalovirus exposure and HLA in healthy donors. General observations from the study: Cytomegalovirus-associated status was assigned to 164 TCR beta chains.

V shed 2 bases and J shed 5 bases, with 19 bases lying between them. Per germline, CDR1 MNHNS and CDR2 SASEGT. There are 16 residues in the CDR3. This table comes from immunoSEQ multiplex PCR, and its TCRdb copy is limited to in-frame clones, with some not included. The profile covers roughly 130,000 clones, with about 90% appearing a single time and over 3% taken by the ten largest. The TCR sequence derives from a man younger than 45 in good health and CMV-seronegative. The sample consisted of PBMCs. The chain links TRBV6-1 to TRBJ2-7; possible D gene TRBD1, 5 bases. CDR3: CASSEPPRALRDEQYF. For the CDR3, the DNA is TGTGCCAGCAGTGAACCCCCCAGGGCCTTAAGGGACGAGCAGTACTTC.